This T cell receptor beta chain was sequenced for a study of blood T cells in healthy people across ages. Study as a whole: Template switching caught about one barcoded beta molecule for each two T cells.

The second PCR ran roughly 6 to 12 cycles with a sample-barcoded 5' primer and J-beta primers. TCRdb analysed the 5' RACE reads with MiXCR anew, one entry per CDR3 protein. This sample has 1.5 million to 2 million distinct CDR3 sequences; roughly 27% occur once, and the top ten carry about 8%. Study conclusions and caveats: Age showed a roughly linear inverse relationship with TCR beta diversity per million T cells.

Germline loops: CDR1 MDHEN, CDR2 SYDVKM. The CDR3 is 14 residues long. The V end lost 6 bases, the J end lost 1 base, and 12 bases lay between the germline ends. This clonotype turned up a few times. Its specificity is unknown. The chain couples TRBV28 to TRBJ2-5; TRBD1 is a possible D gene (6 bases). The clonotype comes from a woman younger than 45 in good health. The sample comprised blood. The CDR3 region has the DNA TGTGCCAGCAGGACCGGGACATCCCAAGAGACCCAGTACTTC. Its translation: CASRTGTSQETQYF.